Following are 18 T cell receptor beta chains from one sample sequenced in a study of radiotherapy plus CTLA-4 blockade in lung cancer. Profiling relied on immunoSEQ multiplex PCR, and the TCRdb table lists in-frame clones only, not all of them. The sample has around 80,000 clones; around four fifths are singletons. This specimen consisted of peripheral blood, obtained from a patient treated with radiotherapy plus ipilimumab. These receptor sequences come from a human donor with non-small cell lung cancer who had stable disease on radiotherapy plus ipilimumab.

The chain links TRBV27 to TRBJ2-5; D is unresolved. Trimming shortened V by 5 bases and J by 2 bases, and 9 bases separated the two germline ends. Germline V gene sequence: CDR1 MNHEY, CDR2 SMNVEV (reference sequence). The CDR3 has 13 residues. CDR3 nucleotides: TGTGCCAGCAGTCCCCTGGAGCAAGAGACCCAGTACTTC. It translates to CASSPLEQETQYF.

J is TRBJ1-1 and V is TRBV9; no reliable D call. The V and J ends lost 2 bases and 5 bases respectively, with 10 bases between them. The CDR3 has 13 residues. CDR1 and CDR2 from the germline V gene are SGDLS and YYNGEE. The CDR3 region is CASSVGGWTEAFF. CDR3 coding DNA: TGTGCCAGCAGCGTCGGCGGGTGGACTGAAGCTTTCTTT.

The rearrangement joins TRBV7-3 to TRBJ2-5, with 7 positions matching TRBD1. The CDR3 runs 13 residues. J lost 1 base, V lost 4 bases, and 0 bases had no gene match. Germline CDR1 SGHTA, CDR2 FQGTGA. This chain's CDR3 is CASSWDSQETQYF. The DNA for the CDR3 is TGTGCCAGCAGCTGGGACAGCCAAGAGACCCAGTACTTC.

This sequence joins TRBV5-1 and TRBJ1-6; TRBD1 agrees at 7 bases. With V trimmed by 0 bases and J by 4 bases, 13 bases remained unmatched. The germline V gene has CDR1 SGHRS and CDR2 YFSETQ. The CDR3 sequence is 19 residues long. CDR3: CASSLEIPDRSRYNSPLHF. CDR3 coding DNA: TGCGCCAGCAGCTTGGAAATTCCGGACAGGAGCAGATATAATTCACCCCTCCACTTT.

This rearrangement joins TRBV6-1 to TRBJ1-1; D call uncertain. The CDR3 runs to 13 residues. Trimming pared 5 bases from V and 1 base from J, leaving 8 bases between. The germline CDR1 and CDR2 sequences are MNHNS and SASEGT. This CDR3 reads CASSLDPNTEAFF. CDR3 nucleotides: TGTGCCAGCAGTTTAGATCCGAACACTGAAGCTTTCTTT.

V usage is TRBV13 and J usage is TRBJ2-3; D is ambiguous. Germline V gene data show CDR1 as PRHDT and CDR2 as FYEKMQ (reference sequence). The germline V and J ends were trimmed by 6 bases and 7 bases, with 17 bases remaining between them. The CDR3 runs 14 residues. Here the CDR3 DNA reads TGTGCCAGCAGTCTCGAGGATCAGCAGAATACGCAGTATTTT. It specifies CASSLEDQQNTQYF.

This clone was observed a handful of times. The chain links TRBV4-2 to TRBJ2-7; D gene ambiguous. In germline, CDR1 is LGHNA, CDR2 YNFKEQ. The length of the CDR3 is 14 residues. Trimming pared 4 bases from V and 3 bases from J, leaving 13 bases between. CDR3 loop: CASSLSGGFYEQYF. For the CDR3, the DNA is TGTGCCAGCAGCCTCTCTGGTGGGTTCTACGAGCAGTACTTC.

This chain connects TRBV28 to TRBJ2-2, with D perhaps assigned TRBD1 or TRBD2 (6 bases each). This CDR3 is built from 18 residues. V lost 7 bases and J lost 4, with 25 bases in between. Germline lookup yields CDR1 MDHEN and CDR2 SYDVKM. CDR3 region: CASTNTMGEEGVTGELFF. The CDR3 DNA sequence: TGTGCCAGCACTAATACGATGGGAGAGGAGGGGGTCACCGGGGAGCTGTTTTTT.

This clone came up once. CDR3 residues: CASSLYPSTDTQYF. CDR3 coding DNA: TGTGCCAGCAGCTTATACCCAAGCACAGATACGCAGTATTTT. The V gene is TRBV7-9, the J gene TRBJ2-3; D call uncertain. The CDR3 length is 14 residues. Looked up from germline, CDR1 is SEHNR and CDR2 is FQNEAQ (reference sequence). Trimming left V 2 bases short and J 0 bases short, with 6 bases between.

This clone was detected a few times. V usage is TRBV11-2 and J usage is TRBJ1-5, with D possibly TRBD1 on 5 matching bases. The CDR3 length is 16 residues. Looked up from germline, CDR1 is SGHAT and CDR2 is FQNNGV. V dropped 1 base and J dropped 4 bases, with 14 bases sitting between them. CDR3 bases: TGTGCCAGCAGCTTAGGTCCGGCAGGGAGAAATCAGCCCCAGCATTTT. This translates into CASSLGPAGRNQPQHF.

The V call is TRBV6-5, the J call TRBJ2-1; tentative D call: TRBD2 (5 bases). Germline V gives CDR1 MNHEY, CDR2 SVGAGI. Trimming left V 7 bases short and J 10 bases short, with 23 bases between. The CDR3 sequence is 15 residues long. The CDR3 region has the DNA TGTGCCAGCACCGAGGCGGCTCCCGGGGAAGAGGAGCAGTTCTTC. Translation gives CASTEAAPGEEEQFF.

The chain combines TRBV13 with TRBJ2-2; 8 bases line up with TRBD1. V gave up 5 bases and J gave up 7 bases; unmatched junction bases: 6. This CDR3 is 14 amino acids long. The germline gives CDR1 PRHDT, CDR2 FYEKMQ (reference sequence). CDR3 residues: CASSVQGANGELFF. CDR3 coding DNA: TGTGCCAGCAGCGTTCAGGGGGCGAACGGGGAGCTGTTTTTT.

V is TRBV20-1 and J is TRBJ2-1, with D unclear. The CDR3 runs to 11 residues. V shed 7 bases and J shed 7 bases, with 11 bases lying between them. The germline V gene has CDR1 DFQATT and CDR2 SNEGSKA (reference sequence). The CDR3 DNA reads as TGCAGTGTGGGTGGGAAGAATGAGCAGTTCTTC. Protein: CSVGGKNEQFF.

This CDR3 reads CASSMGLAGVREQYF. DNA of the CDR3: TGTGCCAGCAGTATGGGATTAGCGGGAGTGAGAGAGCAGTACTTC. The chain recombines TRBV27 with TRBJ2-7; 9 positions agree with TRBD2. Germline V gene data show CDR1 as MNHEY and CDR2 as SMNVEV (reference sequence). The ends lost 5 bases at V and 7 bases at J; junction bases unmatched: 12. The CDR3 sequence is 15 residues long.

This chain connects TRBV7-3 to TRBJ2-7; D might be TRBD2 (6 bases). Germline V gene sequence: CDR1 SGHTA, CDR2 FQGTGA. V was pared by 5 bases and J by 2 bases, with 16 bases between. The CDR3 has 15 amino acids. The CDR3 is CASSRNSGPTYEQYF. The CDR3 DNA follows: TGTGCCAGCAGCCGGAATAGCGGACCTACCTACGAGCAGTACTTC.

The chain employs TRBV27 and TRBJ1-5, with 7 nucleotides matching TRBD1. This CDR3 has 14 residues. Germline V gene sequence: CDR1 MNHEY, CDR2 SMNVEV (reference sequence). V trimming: 6 bases; J trimming: 4 bases; junction bases outside the gene matches: 6. Written as DNA, the CDR3 is TGTGCCAGCAGCAAACAGGGGAGAAATCAGCCCCAGCATTTT. Translating gives CASSKQGRNQPQHF.

The chain recombines TRBV28 with TRBJ1-3, with a possible D match to TRBD1 (6 bases). Germline-derived CDR1 and CDR2 are MDHEN and SYDVKM. V was pared by 2 bases and J by 6 bases, with 11 bases between. The CDR3 loop spans 14 amino acids. CDR3 sequence (DNA): TGTGCCAGCAGTTTACCGGGGGGCGAAAACACCATATATTTT. It translates to CASSLPGGENTIYF.

This clone was seen more than once but under ten times. This chain joins TRBV6-5 and TRBJ2-3; possible D gene TRBD2, 6 bases. This CDR3 is 16 amino acids long. Germline loops: CDR1 MNHEY, CDR2 SVGAGI. V lost 2 bases and J lost 6, with 18 bases in between. As DNA, the CDR3 is TGTGCCAGCAGTTACCTGGGAGGTGGGAGAGTTGATACGCAGTATTTT. Protein sequence: CASSYLGGGRVDTQYF.